This T cell receptor (beta chain) was observed in a study of Ad26.COV2.S vaccination and SARS-CoV-2 variants. Only in-frame clones appear in the TCRdb table, and some are missing; sequencing was by immunoSEQ multiplex PCR. Here the sample spans about 400,000 clones, 80% to 90% being singletons. Regarding treatment: over 15 received Ad26.COV2.S at low or high dose, single or two shots; roughly five received placebo; per-sample allocation not given. Vaccine and placebo recipients were sampled on day 63 after the first injection. Immunization relied on an Ad26 vector, which expressed Wuhan-strain SARS-CoV-2 spike. Points on this clone: What it binds is unknown.

Trimming removed 4 bases from V and 4 bases from J; junction bases left unmatched: 7. The CDR3 runs to 14 residues. Germline-derived CDR1 and CDR2 are GTSNPN and SVGIG (reference sequence). Whole-study results and caveats: Possibly, TCR breadth and depth analyses underestimated total T cell responses. It was vaccine recipients, not placebo recipients, who had the higher spike-specific TCR breadth. The study found similar non-spike TCR breadth in vaccine and placebo recipients.

The genes are TRBV30 and TRBJ1-2, with TRBD1 identical over 9 bases. The clonotype was recovered from a person between 18 and 60 years old who received the Ad26.COV2.S COVID-19 vaccine or a placebo. The material was peripheral blood, obtained in a trial of Ad26.COV2.S vaccine versus placebo. CDR3 protein: CAWTLMTGGYGYTF. CDR3 nucleotide sequence: TGTGCCTGGACTCTCATGACAGGGGGCTATGGCTACACCTTC. Based on the CDR3 plus reference TRBV30 and TRBJ1-2, the full variable domain is SQTIHQWPATLVQPVGSPLSLECTVEGTSNPNLYWYRQAAGRGLQLLFYSVGIGQISSEVPQNLSASRPQDRQFILSSKKLLLSDSGFYLCAWTLMTGGYGYTFGSGTRLTVV.